These 26 T cell receptor beta chains share one sample of origin, sequenced in a study of T cells in Graves' hyperthyroidism and ophthalmopathy. Amplified TCR beta CDR3 regions derived from RNA transcripts. When the TCR CDR3 underwent first-round RT-PCR, the HTBI primer set was used. TCRdb redid the calling of the multiplex PCR reads with MiXCR, one entry per CDR3 protein. The table lists 500,000 to 600,000 distinct CDR3 sequences, just over 45% of them singletons, with roughly 7.7% in the top ten. The specimen was peripheral blood or thyroid tissue (not recorded which). These receptors were obtained from a young woman with Graves' hyperthyroidism.

This chain joins TRBV29-1 and TRBJ2-5, with 13 bases identical to TRBD2. CDR1 is SQVTM, CDR2 ANQGSEA, per germline. CDR3 length: 12 amino acids. V lost 3 bases to trimming and J lost 11 bases; unmatched junction nucleotides: 3. CDR3 amino acids: CSVEGTSGTQYF. DNA for the CDR3: TGCAGCGTTGAGGGGACTAGCGGGACTCAGTACTTC.

This clonotype was counted at least ten times. The J gene is TRBJ1-2, the V gene TRBV6-1; 8 bases map to TRBD1. This CDR3 is built from 14 residues. V was pared by 6 bases and J by 4 bases, with 7 bases of the junction left unmatched. CDR1 is MNHNS and CDR2 is SASEGT in the germline V gene. CDR3 coding DNA: TGTGCCAGCAGCATGGGGCAGGGGGCCTATGGCTACACCTTC. It codes for CASSMGQGAYGYTF.

J is TRBJ1-5 and V is TRBV9; D gene uncertain. CDR1 SGDLS and CDR2 YYNGEE come from the germline V gene. The CDR3 is 15 amino acids. Trimming removed 0 bases at V and 11 bases at J, with 18 bases between. CDR3 bases: TGTGCCAGCAGCGTAGGAGCGGGAGCGGTTGAGACCCAGCATTTT. It yields the protein CASSVGAGAVETQHF.

This chain joins TRBV13 and TRBJ1-2; no clear D. CDR1 and CDR2 (germline): PRHDT, FYEKMQ (reference sequence). V dropped 3 bases and J dropped 8 bases, with 16 bases sitting between them. The CDR3 length is 14 residues. The CDR3 nucleotides are TGTGCCAGCAGCTTGCGGGAGGAGGGCGGAGGCTACACCTTC. It codes for CASSLREEGGGYTF.

This chain joins TRBV7-9 and TRBJ2-2; 9 bases align to TRBD1. The CDR3 has 13 amino acids. Germline lookup yields CDR1 SEHNR and CDR2 FQNEAQ (reference sequence). V was clipped by 8 bases and J by 3 bases; unmatched bases: 1. In DNA form, the CDR3 reads TGTGCCAGCGGACAGGGGTACACCGGGGAGCTGTTTTTT. Translating gives CASGQGYTGELFF.

The chain uses TRBV6-2 or TRBV6-3 and TRBJ1-2; the D is unclear. CDR3 length: 14 residues. Between the trimmed V and J ends, which lost 6 bases and 1 base, there was a span of 12 bases. Germline CDR1 reads MNHEY; CDR2 reads SVGEGT. The CDR3 loop reads CASSHMKVNYGYTF. The CDR3 nucleotides are TGTGCCAGCAGCCACATGAAAGTTAACTATGGCTACACCTTC.

This clonotype was observed at least ten times. The genes are TRBV20-1 and TRBJ2-2, with D uncertain. CDR1 is DFQATT and CDR2 is SNEGSKA in the germline V gene (reference sequence). The CDR3 covers 12 residues. V lost 3 bases to trimming and J lost 1 base, with 3 bases between them. CDR3: CSASVNTGELFF. CDR3 DNA sequence: TGCAGTGCTAGCGTGAACACCGGGGAGCTGTTTTTT.

The chain links TRBV7-4 to TRBJ2-1, with 9 bases fitting TRBD2. The end of the DNA aligns better with TRBJ2-7, so the J call may be wrong. Germline V gene sequence: CDR1 SGHVT, CDR2 SQSDAQ. The CDR3 runs to 14 residues. CDR3 loop: CASSSAAGGDEQYF. In nucleotides, the CDR3 is TGTGCCAGCAGCTCGGCGGCGGGGGGGGATGAGCAGTACTTC.

This clonotype was detected many times. The rearrangement uses TRBV10-3 and TRBJ2-7; 8 bases are a match to TRBD1. CDR1 and CDR2 (germline): ENHRY, SYGVKD. Trimming cost V 3 bases and J 3 bases; bases outside gene matches: 4. The CDR3 runs to 14 residues. The DNA of the CDR3 is TGTGCCATCAGTGAATCCAGGGGGCTCTACGAGCAGTACTTC. This translates into CAISESRGLYEQYF.

Ten or more counts support this clonotype. This chain links TRBV4-1 with TRBJ1-6; D is possibly TRBD1 (6 bases). In germline, CDR1 is MGHRA, CDR2 YSYEKL. This CDR3 spans 16 amino acids. V was shortened by 3 bases and J by 5 bases, with 14 bases between the two germline ends. CDR3 in DNA: TGCGCCAGCAGCCATATGGGGGCAGGAAATAATTCACCCCTCCACTTT. Its translation is CASSHMGAGNNSPLHF.

This clonotype was counted many times. CDR3: CASSLVGSVSGNTIYF. CDR3 sequence (DNA): TGCGCCAGCAGCTTGGTTGGGTCAGTCTCTGGAAACACCATATATTTT. The chain employs TRBV5-1 and TRBJ1-3; no reliable D call. Germline CDR1 and CDR2: SGHRS and YFSETQ. The V and J ends lost 0 bases and 0 bases respectively, with 10 bases between them. The CDR3 covers 16 residues.

In this sample, this clonotype turned up a few times. The chain employs TRBV18 and TRBJ1-5, with 8 bases that match TRBD1. The CDR3 has 18 residues. Looked up from germline, CDR1 is KGHSH and CDR2 is LQKENI. V lost 3 bases and J lost 6; bases outside the gene matches: 16. CDR3 sequence reads: CASSPQGMEDRVIQPQHF. The DNA for the CDR3 is TGTGCCAGCTCACCGCAGGGGATGGAGGACAGGGTGATTCAGCCCCAGCATTTT.

This chain connects TRBV7-3 to TRBJ2-2; maybe TRBD2 (6 bases). This CDR3 comprises 14 residues. The V gene's germline CDR1 is SGHTA and CDR2 FQGTGA. Trimming took off 9 bases at V and 5 bases at J, with 16 bases between the two ends. The CDR3 sequence is CARALASSTGELFF. In DNA, the CDR3 is TGTGCCAGAGCTCTAGCGAGTTCTACCGGGGAGCTGTTTTTT.

In its sample, this clonotype was seen many times. The gene calls are TRBV5-1 and TRBJ1-4; a weak D match, TRBD1 (6 bases). The CDR3 sequence is 18 residues long. Germline CDR1 reads SGHRS; CDR2 reads YFSETQ. Trimming pared 5 bases from V and 8 bases from J, leaving 28 bases between. The DNA of the CDR3 is TGCGCCAGCAGATTATTGCCATGGACAGCCAAAGGACGGGAAAAACTGTTTTTT. As protein: CASRLLPWTAKGREKLFF.

This chain joins TRBV10-2 and TRBJ1-2; the D gene is possibly TRBD1 (6 bases). This CDR3 is built from 15 residues. Germline V gene lookup returns CDR1 WSHSY and CDR2 SAAADI. V gave up 0 bases and J gave up 6 bases, with 14 bases separating them. The CDR3 DNA is TGCGCCAGCAGTGAGTCGTGGGGGGCTTTCGATGGCTACACCTTC. Protein product: CASSESWGAFDGYTF.

Many counts were recorded for this clonotype. The chain is built from TRBV29-1 and TRBJ1-4; no firm D call. Per the germline V gene, CDR1 is SQVTM and CDR2 is ANQGSEA. The CDR3 consists of 15 residues. Trimming took off 4 bases at V and 0 bases at J, with 12 bases between the two ends. The CDR3, as DNA: TGCAGCGTTGGTGGAGGGAGGGCAACTAATGAAAAACTGTTTTTT. Translated: CSVGGGRATNEKLFF.

This clonotype was counted between two and nine times. The junction differs from germline at one of its ends, possibly a read error. The V gene is TRBV2, the J gene TRBJ2-7; D gene ambiguous. The J call may be in error: the DNA end matches TRBJ2-1 better. The CDR3 length is 11 residues. Germline-derived CDR1 and CDR2 are SNHLY and FYNNEI. For the CDR3, the DNA is TGTGCCAGCAGGGAAGCTCGGGAGCAGTTCTTC. Residues: CASREAREQFF.

This clonotype was detected many times. This rearrangement joins TRBV7-6 to TRBJ2-7, with D tentatively TRBD1 or TRBD2 (5 bases each). Trimming stripped 3 bases from V and 6 bases from J, with 18 bases between. The CDR3 is 15 amino acids. In germline, CDR1 is SGHVS, CDR2 FNYEAQ. The CDR3 bases are TGTGCCAGCAGCTTCACCGGGACCGAAGGGGCCGAGCAGTACTTC. Amino acids: CASSFTGTEGAEQYF.

The chain carries TRBV27 and TRBJ1-2; TRBD1 agrees at 7 bases. In germline, CDR1 is MNHEY, CDR2 SMNVEV (reference sequence). The CDR3 consists of 14 residues. Trimming at V came to 5 bases and at J to 6 bases, leaving 9 bases not matched to a gene. The CDR3 DNA reads TGTGCCAGCAGTCCGGACGACAGGGTTAATGGCTACACCTTC. It yields the protein CASSPDDRVNGYTF.

The rearrangement uses TRBV9 and TRBJ2-6; D tentatively fits TRBD1 or TRBD2 (6 bases each). This CDR3 has 18 residues. V was trimmed by 0 bases and J by 1 base, leaving 14 bases between them. Germline V gives CDR1 SGDLS, CDR2 YYNGEE. The CDR3 coding sequence is TGTGCCAGCAGCGTAGCCGGGGGCCCTATATCTGGGGCCAACGTCCTGACTTTC. Translation: CASSVAGGPISGANVLTF. Full variable domain (remainder filled in from reference TRBV9 and TRBJ2-6): DSGVTQTPKHLITATGQRVTLRCSPRSGDLSVYWYQQSLDQGLQFLIQYYNGEERAKGNILERFSAQQFPDLHSELNLSSLELGDSALYFCASSVAGGPISGANVLTFGAGSRLTVL.

This clonotype was seen just once. This sequence may be a read error, since a much larger clone differs from it by one base. This chain joins TRBV7-2 and TRBJ1-2; 7 nucleotides agree with TRBD1. This CDR3 spans 15 amino acids. Germline V gives CDR1 SGHTA, CDR2 FQGNSA. For the CDR3, the DNA is TGTGCCGGCAGCTTAGTAGAGACAGGGTCCTATGGCTACACCTTC. Its translation is CAGSLVETGSYGYTF.

A remark on this clonotype: This may arise from a read error, as a much more abundant clone is one base away. The rearrangement joins TRBV7-9 to TRBJ2-5; 8 bases match TRBD2. The CDR3 covers 16 residues. Germline CDR1 SEHNR, CDR2 FQNEAQ (reference sequence). The CDR3 DNA sequence: TGTGCCAGCAGTGGGCGGGAGGAGAGTTGGCAAGGGACCCAGTACTTC. Translated, it gives CASSGREESWQGTQYF.

V gene TRBV27 combines with J gene TRBJ1-5, with 7 bases identical to TRBD1. Germline lookup yields CDR1 MNHEY and CDR2 SMNVEV (reference sequence). J was trimmed by 4 bases and V by 7 bases; bases with no gene match: 10. CDR3 length: 15 residues. The CDR3 is CASNRAGQRNQPQHF. For the CDR3, the DNA is TGTGCCAGCAACCGTGCGGGACAGAGAAATCAGCCCCAGCATTTT.

Many counts were recorded for this clonotype. CDR3 protein: CASKAEETQYF. CDR3 sequence (DNA): TGTGCCAGCAAGGCGGAAGAGACCCAGTACTTC. The rearrangement joins TRBV2 to TRBJ2-5, with D uncertain. Germline V gives CDR1 SNHLY, CDR2 FYNNEI. There are 11 residues in the CDR3. Deletions cut 7 bases from V and 3 bases from J, with 6 bases between.

This clonotype came up many times. The CDR3 DNA reads as TGTGCCACCAGCAGAGATGGGTATGGGAACACTGAAGCTTTCTTT. It yields the protein CATSRDGYGNTEAFF. The chain is built from TRBV15 and TRBJ1-1; D is ambiguous. Deletions cut 0 bases from V and 1 base from J, with 9 bases between. Germline V lookup: CDR1 LNHNV, CDR2 YYDKDF (reference sequence). The CDR3 covers 15 residues. The whole variable domain, remainder taken from reference TRBV15 and TRBJ1-1, is DAMVIQNPRYQVTQFGKPVTLSCSQTLNHNVMYWYQQKSSQAPKLLFHYYDKDFNNEADTPDNFQSRRPNTSFCFLDIRSPGLGDTAMYLCATSRDGYGNTEAFFGQGTRLTVV.

This clonotype is a singleton in its sample. One end of the junction fails to match germline, which may point to a read error. CDR3 residues: CATSDLDGSSYNEQFF. DNA for the CDR3: TGTGCCACCAGTGATCTGGACGGGAGCTCCTACAATGAGCAGTTTTTT. This chain joins TRBV24-1 and TRBJ2-2; maybe TRBD2 (6 bases). CDR3 length: 16 amino acids. CDR1 and CDR2 from the germline V gene are KGHDR and SFDVKD.